The T cell receptor (beta chain) described here comes from a study of T cell clones after liver transplantation. Overall study context: Subjects received no induction therapy and standard immunosuppression until randomization at 12-24 months post-transplant.

There are 15 residues in the CDR3. The V end was cut by 4 bases, the J end by 2 bases, with 14 bases between. Germline V lookup: CDR1 SGHVS, CDR2 FQNEAQ. Profiled with immunoSEQ multiplex PCR; TCRdb holds only in-frame clones, not every one. The sample records approximately 71,000 clones, 80% to 95% being singletons. V is TRBV7-8 and J is TRBJ2-5; D unresolved. The clonotype was recovered from a human patient who received a liver transplant. The graft donor may have contributed some T cells. Sequenced here: CD4+ T cells from blood, sampled roughly 26 months after liver transplant. CDR3 sequence reads: CASSSLTGAQETQYF. Here the CDR3 DNA reads TGTGCCAGCAGCTCACTAACGGGTGCGCAAGAGACCCAGTACTTC.